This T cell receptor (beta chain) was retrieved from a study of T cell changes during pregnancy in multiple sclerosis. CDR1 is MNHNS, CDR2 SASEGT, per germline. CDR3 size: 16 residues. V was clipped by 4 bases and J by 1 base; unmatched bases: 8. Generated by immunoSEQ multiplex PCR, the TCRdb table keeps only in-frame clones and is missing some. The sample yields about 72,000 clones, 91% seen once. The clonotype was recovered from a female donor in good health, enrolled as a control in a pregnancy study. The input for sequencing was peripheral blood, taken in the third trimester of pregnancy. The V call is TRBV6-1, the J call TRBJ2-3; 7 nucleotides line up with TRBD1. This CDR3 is CASSVGQTQGTDTQYF. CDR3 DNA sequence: TGTGCCAGCAGTGTGGGACAGACCCAAGGCACAGATACGCAGTATTTT.